What follows are 30 T cell receptor beta chains derived from one specimen sequenced in a study of T cells expressing NK-cell markers. After re-calling the 5' RACE reads, TCRdb lists one entry per CDR3 protein, DNA absent. This listing includes a few hundred thousand distinct CDR3 sequences. Specimen: blood T cells: a sorted CD56 or NKG2C T cell subset, CD4+ or CD8+ T cells, or bulk PBMC T cells (not recorded which). Every receptor here comes from a man aged 18-75 years in good health.

This chain connects TRBV20-1 to TRBJ1-1; no DNA is available, so the TRBD1 call from TCRdb remains unchecked. There are 11 residues in the CDR3. Germline assignment: CDR1 DFQATT and CDR2 SNEGSKA (reference sequence). This CDR3 is CSAKGPLWAFF.

The V and J genes are TRBV18 and TRBJ1-5. Germline CDR1 is KGHSH and CDR2 is LQKENI. The CDR3 covers 13 residues. This CDR3 is CASSPVNNQPQHF.

This chain uses TRBV21-1 with TRBJ2-1; TCRdb returns TRBD1, unconfirmable since there is no DNA. TRBV21-1 is given as a pseudogene. The CDR3 runs to 15 residues. CDR3 amino acids: CASSTGGVGDNEQFF.

CDR3 region: CATSRVFTAGAVAGELFF. V and J are TRBV15 and TRBJ2-2; TCRdb names TRBD1, which stays unverified in the absence of DNA. The CDR3 length is 18 residues. Germline CDR1 LNHNV, CDR2 YYDKDF (reference sequence).

The chain joins TRBV20-1 to TRBJ2-5; the D call from TCRdb, TRBD2, cannot be confirmed without DNA. The germline gives CDR1 DFQATT, CDR2 SNEGSKA (reference sequence). The CDR3 contains 15 residues. CDR3 amino acids: CSARGIGEGSETQYF.

The V and J genes are TRBV7-8 and TRBJ2-7; TCRdb's D call of TRBD1 is untestable without DNA. The CDR3 is 15 residues long. Germline V gene sequence: CDR1 SGHVS, CDR2 FQNEAQ. CDR3: CASSLAGQGVGEQYF. Full variable domain (rest looked up from reference TRBV7-8 and TRBJ2-7): GAGVSQSPRYKVAKRGQDVALRCDPISGHVSLFWYQQALGQGPEFLTYFQNEAQLDKSGLPSDRFFAERPEGSVSTLKIQRTQQEDSAVYLCASSLAGQGVGEQYFGPGTRLTVT.

The V gene is TRBV20-1, the J gene TRBJ1-2; lacking DNA, the TRBD1 call made by TCRdb goes unchecked. Germline V gene sequence: CDR1 DFQATT, CDR2 SNEGSKA (reference sequence). The CDR3 totals 16 residues. CDR3 loop: CSAASVGDSSDYGYTF.

This sequence joins TRBV19 and TRBJ1-1; the TRBD1 assignment by TCRdb is unverifiable without DNA. Germline V gives CDR1 LNHDA, CDR2 SQIVND (reference sequence). The CDR3 is made up of 16 amino acids. This CDR3 is CASRSRTGALNTEAFF.

The chain is built from TRBV5-1 and TRBJ1-2; checking the TCRdb D call of TRBD1 is not possible without DNA. The CDR3 sequence is 14 residues long. Germline CDR1 is SGHRS and CDR2 is YFSETQ. The CDR3 protein is CASSLKGQLNGYTF.

The V gene is TRBV10-3, the J gene TRBJ2-5; no DNA is available, so the TRBD2 call from TCRdb remains unchecked. From germline, CDR1 is ENHRY and CDR2 SYGVKD. This CDR3 is 16 amino acids long. CDR3 amino acids: CAISESEGLWWKTQYF.

The V call is TRBV2, the J call TRBJ2-7; TCRdb designates TRBD1, a call that cannot be tested without DNA. CDR1 is SNHLY and CDR2 is FYNNEI in the germline V gene. This CDR3 has 12 amino acids. The CDR3 spells CASSLQRGQYYF.

This rearrangement joins TRBV4-1 to TRBJ1-5; TCRdb designates TRBD1, a call that cannot be tested without DNA. Germline CDR1 is MGHRA and CDR2 is YSYEKL. This CDR3 is built from 14 residues. The CDR3 here is CASSQEEGDQPQHF.

The chain combines TRBV29-1 with TRBJ2-1; TCRdb gives TRBD1 as the D gene, but with no DNA this cannot be confirmed. The CDR3 is 13 amino acids. CDR1 and CDR2 from the germline V gene are SQVTM and ANQGSEA. Here the CDR3 reads CSVGQLPYNEQFF.

The chain has TRBV5-1 and TRBJ2-1; there is no DNA to check the TCRdb D call of TRBD1. Germline loops: CDR1 SGHRS, CDR2 YFSETQ. The CDR3 consists of 20 residues. CDR3 in amino acids: CASSLASSFRDWLPYNEQFF. Using reference TRBV5-1 and TRBJ2-1 for the parts outside the CDR3, the full variable domain is KAGVTQTPRYLIKTRGQQVTLSCSPISGHRSVSWYQQTPGQGLQFLFEYFSETQRNKGNFPGRFSGRQFSNSRSEMNVSTLELGDSALYLCASSLASSFRDWLPYNEQFFGPGTRLTVL.

The J gene is TRBJ2-5, the V gene TRBV3-1; with no DNA, the TCRdb D assignment of TRBD1 cannot be verified. Germline lookup yields CDR1 LGHDT and CDR2 YNNKEL (reference sequence). The CDR3 runs to 19 residues. CDR3: CASSPGRGQGTQRSETQYF.

The chain couples TRBV7-2 to TRBJ2-3; with no DNA, the TCRdb D assignment of TRBD1 cannot be verified. Per germline, CDR1 SGHTA and CDR2 FQGNSA. The CDR3 is 13 residues long. The CDR3 loop reads CASSVGGAITQYF.

The genes are TRBV6-1 and TRBJ2-1; TCRdb names TRBD2, which stays unverified in the absence of DNA. CDR1 is MNHNS and CDR2 is SASEGT in the germline V gene. This CDR3 is 15 amino acids long. The CDR3 loop is CASKPPGLGANEQFF.

The chain recombines TRBV18 with TRBJ1-1; the D call from TCRdb, TRBD1, cannot be confirmed without DNA. Germline-derived CDR1 and CDR2 are KGHSH and LQKENI. This CDR3 has 14 residues. The CDR3 reads CASSGGTGYTEAFF.

The V and J genes are TRBV20-1 and TRBJ2-7. There are 14 residues in the CDR3. The germline V gene has CDR1 DFQATT and CDR2 SNEGSKA (reference sequence). The CDR3 spells CSASLSYRSYEQYF.

V gene TRBV6-5 combines with J gene TRBJ1-1; the D gene TCRdb calls, TRBD1, cannot be checked with no DNA. CDR3 length equals 14 residues. Germline CDR1 is MNHEY and CDR2 is SVGAGI. The CDR3 loop reads CASSYGTRNNEAFF.

V gene TRBV10-3 combines with J gene TRBJ2-1; the D call from TCRdb, TRBD2, cannot be confirmed without DNA. The V gene's germline CDR1 is ENHRY and CDR2 SYGVKD. The CDR3 is 12 residues long. The CDR3 reads CAISGRGQEQFF.

The rearrangement uses TRBV5-5 and TRBJ2-3; without DNA, the TCRdb call of TRBD2 cannot be checked. Germline CDR1 and CDR2: SGHKS and YYEKEE (reference sequence). This CDR3 spans 16 amino acids. The CDR3 spells CASSLGPSLSTDTQYF. Filled out from reference TRBV5-5 and TRBJ2-3, the complete variable domain reads DAGVTQSPTHLIKTRGQQVTLRCSPISGHKSVSWYQQVLGQGPQFIFQYYEKEERGRGNFPDRFSARQFPNYSSELNVNALLLGDSALYLCASSLGPSLSTDTQYFGPGTRLTVL.

The chain combines TRBV25-1 with TRBJ2-3; TCRdb returns TRBD2, unconfirmable since there is no DNA. CDR3 size: 15 residues. Per germline, CDR1 MGHDK and CDR2 SYGVNS. CDR3 loop: CASSASDSLTDTQYF.

The chain is built from TRBV30 and TRBJ2-3; TCRdb proposes TRBD2, but this gene call is untestable without DNA. Germline CDR1 is GTSNPN and CDR2 is SVGIG (reference sequence). This CDR3 has 16 residues. The CDR3: CAWSVRASGNTDTQYF. Variable domain in full (rest from reference TRBV30 and TRBJ2-3): SQTIHQWPATLVQPVGSPLSLECTVEGTSNPNLYWYRQAAGRGLQLLFYSVGIGQISSEVPQNLSASRPQDRQFILSSKKLLLSDSGFYLCAWSVRASGNTDTQYFGPGTRLTVL.

The genes are TRBV11-2 and TRBJ2-5. The CDR3 sequence is 13 residues long. Germline CDR1 is SGHAT and CDR2 is FQNNGV. CDR3 residues: CASSLDYQETQYF.

J is TRBJ1-4 and V is TRBV5-1. This CDR3 has 16 residues. Germline CDR1 SGHRS, CDR2 YFSETQ. CDR3 amino acids: CASSLAGRGGEEKLFF.

This chain links TRBV5-5 with TRBJ2-3; TCRdb gives TRBD2 as the D gene, but with no DNA this cannot be confirmed. The V gene's germline CDR1 is SGHKS and CDR2 YYEKEE (reference sequence). This CDR3 spans 17 amino acids. The CDR3 sequence: CASSLWLGLAGTDTQYF. Drawing the rest from reference TRBV5-5 and TRBJ2-3, the complete variable domain is DAGVTQSPTHLIKTRGQQVTLRCSPISGHKSVSWYQQVLGQGPQFIFQYYEKEERGRGNFPDRFSARQFPNYSSELNVNALLLGDSALYLCASSLWLGLAGTDTQYFGPGTRLTVL.

The rearrangement joins TRBV20-1 to TRBJ1-4; TCRdb lists TRBD1, though no DNA is available to test this call. The CDR3 is made up of 17 amino acids. CDR1 is DFQATT and CDR2 is SNEGSKA in the germline V gene (reference sequence). CDR3 sequence reads: CSARTRQGAGGIEKLFF.

This chain uses TRBV6-1 with TRBJ2-2; absent DNA, TCRdb's TRBD1 call cannot be checked. This CDR3 has 15 residues. The germline V gene encodes CDR1 MNHNS and CDR2 SASEGT. The CDR3 here is CASGNPTGAAGELFF.

The chain uses TRBV10-3 and TRBJ2-2. This CDR3 is 14 amino acids long. Looked up from germline, CDR1 is ENHRY and CDR2 is SYGVKD. CDR3: CAISELPNTGELFF.